This T cell receptor beta chain was captured in a study of synovial regulatory T cells in juvenile arthritis. Clones were read by immunoSEQ multiplex PCR, and TCRdb kept only the in-frame ones, dropping some. This sample's table has under 8,000 clones. Patients had median age roughly 11 years, range 2.4-22.9. Germline V CDR1 and CDR2: ENHRY, SYGVKD. The CDR3 is made up of 15 amino acids. The coding DNA is unavailable. The TCR was taken from a donor aged 2 to 35 with juvenile idiopathic arthritis. Sequencing used Treg cells from blood. The subset here: remaining (HLA-DR-negative) circulating blood Treg cells. The J gene is TRBJ2-6, the V gene TRBV10-3; no DNA is available, so the TRBD2 call from TCRdb remains unchecked. CDR3: CAISGTSAGANVLTF.